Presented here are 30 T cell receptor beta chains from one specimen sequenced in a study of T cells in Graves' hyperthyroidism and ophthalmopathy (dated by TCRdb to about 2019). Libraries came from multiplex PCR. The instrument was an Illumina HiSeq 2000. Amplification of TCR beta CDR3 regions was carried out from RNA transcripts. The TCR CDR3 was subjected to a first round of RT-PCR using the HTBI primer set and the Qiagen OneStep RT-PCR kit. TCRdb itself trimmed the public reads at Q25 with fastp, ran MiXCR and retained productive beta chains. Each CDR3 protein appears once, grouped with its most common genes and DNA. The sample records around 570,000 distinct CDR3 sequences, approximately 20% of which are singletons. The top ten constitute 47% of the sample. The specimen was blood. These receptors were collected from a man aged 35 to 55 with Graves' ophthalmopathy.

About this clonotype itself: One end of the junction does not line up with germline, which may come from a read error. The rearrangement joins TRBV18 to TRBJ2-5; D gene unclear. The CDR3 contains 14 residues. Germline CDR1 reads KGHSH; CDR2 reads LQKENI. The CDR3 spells CASSPLGSQETQYF. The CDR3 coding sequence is TGTGCCAGCTCCCCACTGGGTTCCCAAGAGACCCAGTACTTC.

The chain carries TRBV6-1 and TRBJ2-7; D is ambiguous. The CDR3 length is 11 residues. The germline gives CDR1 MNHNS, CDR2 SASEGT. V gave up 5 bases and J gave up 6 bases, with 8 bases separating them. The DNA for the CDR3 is TGTGCCAGCAGTCGCCGTCGCGAGCAGTACTTC. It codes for CASSRRREQYF.

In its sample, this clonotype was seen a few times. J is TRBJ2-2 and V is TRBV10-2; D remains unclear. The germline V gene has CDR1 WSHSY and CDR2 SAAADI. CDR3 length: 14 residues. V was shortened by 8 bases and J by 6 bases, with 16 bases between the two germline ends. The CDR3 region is CASVSSSMAGELFF. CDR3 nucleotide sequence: TGCGCCAGCGTGAGTAGCTCCATGGCCGGGGAGCTGTTTTTT.

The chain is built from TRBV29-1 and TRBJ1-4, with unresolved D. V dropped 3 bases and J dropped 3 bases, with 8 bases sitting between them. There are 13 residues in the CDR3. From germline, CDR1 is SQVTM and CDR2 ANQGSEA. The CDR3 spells CSVDEDPNEKLFF. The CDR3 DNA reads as TGCAGCGTTGACGAAGATCCTAATGAAAAACTGTTTTTT.

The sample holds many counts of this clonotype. The CDR3 nucleotides read TGTGCCAGCAGTGCGGAAGGTCTAGGCACAGATACGCAGTATTTT. It yields the protein CASSAEGLGTDTQYF. The chain joins TRBV2 to TRBJ2-3, with D uncertain. This CDR3 contains 15 residues. Germline V lookup: CDR1 SNHLY, CDR2 FYNNEI. Trimming removed 4 bases from V and 1 base from J, with 12 bases in between. The full variable domain, its missing parts supplied by reference TRBV2 and TRBJ2-3, is EPEVTQTPSHQVTQMGQEVILRCVPISNHLYFYWYRQILGQKVEFLVSFYNNEISEKSEIFDDQFSVERPDGSNFTLKIRSTKLEDSAMYFCASSAEGLGTDTQYFGPGTRLTVL.

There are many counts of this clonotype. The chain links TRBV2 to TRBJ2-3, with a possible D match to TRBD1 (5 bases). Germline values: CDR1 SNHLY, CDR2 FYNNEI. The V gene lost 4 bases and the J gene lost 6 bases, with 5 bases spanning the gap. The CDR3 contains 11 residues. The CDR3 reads CASSAGDTQYF. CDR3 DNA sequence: TGTGCCAGCAGTGCAGGGGATACGCAGTATTTT.

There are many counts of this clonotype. CDR3 bases: TGTGCCAGCAGCTTAGAGGGGGGTCGATGGGATGGCTACACCTTC. This codes for CASSLEGGRWDGYTF. The V and J genes are TRBV7-8 and TRBJ1-2; D is perhaps TRBD1 (6 bases). Germline V gene sequence: CDR1 SGHVS, CDR2 FQNEAQ. This CDR3 is built from 15 residues. V lost 1 base and J lost 6, with 15 bases in between.

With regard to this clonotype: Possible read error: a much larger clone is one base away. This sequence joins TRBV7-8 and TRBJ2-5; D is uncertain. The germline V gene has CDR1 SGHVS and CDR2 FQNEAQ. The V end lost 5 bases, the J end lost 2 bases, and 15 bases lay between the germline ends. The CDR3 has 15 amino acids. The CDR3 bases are TGTGCCAGCAGCCAACGACCCCTTGGGCAAGAGACCCAGTACTTC. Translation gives CASSQRPLGQETQYF.

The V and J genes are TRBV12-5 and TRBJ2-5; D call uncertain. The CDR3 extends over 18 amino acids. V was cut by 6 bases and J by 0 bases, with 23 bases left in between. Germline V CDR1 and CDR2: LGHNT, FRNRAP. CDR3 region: CASGTNSITKRYQETQYF. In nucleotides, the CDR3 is TGTGCTAGTGGCACAAACAGCATCACTAAGAGGTACCAAGAGACCCAGTACTTC.

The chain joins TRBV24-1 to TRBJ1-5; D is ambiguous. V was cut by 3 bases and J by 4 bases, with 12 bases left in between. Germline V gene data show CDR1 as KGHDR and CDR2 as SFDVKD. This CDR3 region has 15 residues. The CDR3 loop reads CATSDRTGNNQPQHF. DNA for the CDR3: TGTGCCACCAGTGATCGGACGGGGAATAATCAGCCCCAGCATTTT.

The CDR3 sequence is CASTDPQGAGNTEAFF. The DNA of the CDR3 is TGTGCCAGCACCGATCCGCAGGGGGCGGGGAACACTGAAGCTTTCTTT. This chain links TRBV7-9 with TRBJ1-1; TRBD1 matches at 8 bases. Germline loops: CDR1 SEHNR, CDR2 FQNEAQ (reference sequence). With 7 bases clipped from V and 1 base from J, the junction kept 11 bases outside the gene matches. This CDR3 is built from 16 residues.

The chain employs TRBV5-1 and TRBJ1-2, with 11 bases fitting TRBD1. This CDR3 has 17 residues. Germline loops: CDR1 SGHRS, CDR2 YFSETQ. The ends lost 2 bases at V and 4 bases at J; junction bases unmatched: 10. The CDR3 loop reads CASSFGQGARGGYGYTF. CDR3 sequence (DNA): TGCGCCAGCAGCTTCGGACAGGGGGCGCGTGGCGGCTATGGCTACACCTTC.

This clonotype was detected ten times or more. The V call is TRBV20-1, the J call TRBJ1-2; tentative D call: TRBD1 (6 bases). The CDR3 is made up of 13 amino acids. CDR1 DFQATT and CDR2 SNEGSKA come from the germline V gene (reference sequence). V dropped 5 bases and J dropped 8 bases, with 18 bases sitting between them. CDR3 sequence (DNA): TGCAGTGCTCCGGACAGTCTCGCGGTGGGCTACACCTTC. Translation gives CSAPDSLAVGYTF.

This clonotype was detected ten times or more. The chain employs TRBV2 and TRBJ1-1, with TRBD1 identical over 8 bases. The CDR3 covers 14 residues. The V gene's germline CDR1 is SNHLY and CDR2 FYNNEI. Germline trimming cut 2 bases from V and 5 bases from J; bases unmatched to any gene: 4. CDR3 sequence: CASSETGGRTEAFF. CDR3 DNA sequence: TGTGCCAGCAGTGAAACAGGGGGGAGGACTGAAGCTTTCTTT.

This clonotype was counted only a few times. The CDR3 nucleotides read TGTGCCAGCTCACCACTGATAGGGACAGCGTTAAACACAGATACGCAGTATTTT. Translating it yields CASSPLIGTALNTDTQYF. The genes are TRBV18 and TRBJ2-3, with TRBD1 matching 7 bases. The CDR3 spans 18 residues. J was trimmed by 2 bases and V by 1 base; bases with no gene match: 12. CDR1 and CDR2 (germline): KGHSH, LQKENI.

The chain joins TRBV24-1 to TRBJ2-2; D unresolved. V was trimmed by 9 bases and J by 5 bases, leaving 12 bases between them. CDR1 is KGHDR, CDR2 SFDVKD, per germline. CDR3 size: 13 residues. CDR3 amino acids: CATGRAGTGELFF. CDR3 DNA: TGTGCCACCGGCCGGGCCGGAACCGGGGAGCTGTTTTTT.

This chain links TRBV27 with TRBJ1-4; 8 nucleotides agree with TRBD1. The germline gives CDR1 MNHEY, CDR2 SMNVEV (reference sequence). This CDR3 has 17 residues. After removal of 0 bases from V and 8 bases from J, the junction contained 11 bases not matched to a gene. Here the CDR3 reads CASSLSPGAGGREKLFF. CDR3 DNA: TGTGCCAGCAGTTTATCGCCCGGGGCAGGGGGCAGGGAAAAACTGTTTTTT.

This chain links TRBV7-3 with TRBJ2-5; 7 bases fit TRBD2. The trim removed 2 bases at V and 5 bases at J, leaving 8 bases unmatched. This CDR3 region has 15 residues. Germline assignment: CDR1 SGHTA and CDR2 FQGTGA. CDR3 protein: CASSLQRGTEETQYF. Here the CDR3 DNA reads TGTGCCAGCAGCTTACAGCGGGGTACAGAGGAGACCCAGTACTTC. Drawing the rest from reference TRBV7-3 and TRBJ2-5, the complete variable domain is GAGVSQTPSNKVTEKGKYVELRCDPISGHTALYWYRQSLGQGPEFLIYFQGTGAADDSGLPNDRFFAVRPEGSVSTLKIQRTERGDSAVYLCASSLQRGTEETQYFGPGTRLLVL.

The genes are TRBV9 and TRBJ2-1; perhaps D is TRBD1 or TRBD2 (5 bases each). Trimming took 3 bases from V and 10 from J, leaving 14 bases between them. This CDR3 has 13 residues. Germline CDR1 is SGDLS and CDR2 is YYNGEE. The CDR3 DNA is TGTGCCAGCAGCGCAGGGACCACGGCGGAGCAGTTCTTC. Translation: CASSAGTTAEQFF. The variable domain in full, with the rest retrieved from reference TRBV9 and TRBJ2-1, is DSGVTQTPKHLITATGQRVTLRCSPRSGDLSVYWYQQSLDQGLQFLIQYYNGEERAKGNILERFSAQQFPDLHSELNLSSLELGDSALYFCASSAGTTAEQFFGPGTRLTVL.

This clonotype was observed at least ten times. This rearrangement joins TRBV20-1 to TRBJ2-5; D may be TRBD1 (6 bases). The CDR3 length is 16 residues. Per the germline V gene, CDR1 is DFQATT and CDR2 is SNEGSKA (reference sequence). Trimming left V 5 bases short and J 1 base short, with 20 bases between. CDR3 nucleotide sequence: TGCAGTGCTTATTCTCAGGGGTCTAGGCCCCAAGAGACCCAGTACTTC. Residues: CSAYSQGSRPQETQYF.

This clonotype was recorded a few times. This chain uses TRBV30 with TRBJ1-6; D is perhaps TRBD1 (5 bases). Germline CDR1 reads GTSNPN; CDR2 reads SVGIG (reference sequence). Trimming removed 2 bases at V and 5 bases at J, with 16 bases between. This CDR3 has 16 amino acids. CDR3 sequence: CAWSLTPTANNSPLHF. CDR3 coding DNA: TGTGCCTGGAGTTTAACCCCGACAGCTAATAATTCACCCCTCCACTTT.

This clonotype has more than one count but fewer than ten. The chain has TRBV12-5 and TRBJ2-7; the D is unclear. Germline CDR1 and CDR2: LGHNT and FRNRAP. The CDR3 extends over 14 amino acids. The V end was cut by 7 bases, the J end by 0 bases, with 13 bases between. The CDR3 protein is CASAAPGHSYEQYF. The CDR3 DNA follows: TGTGCTAGTGCCGCACCAGGTCACTCCTACGAGCAGTACTTC.

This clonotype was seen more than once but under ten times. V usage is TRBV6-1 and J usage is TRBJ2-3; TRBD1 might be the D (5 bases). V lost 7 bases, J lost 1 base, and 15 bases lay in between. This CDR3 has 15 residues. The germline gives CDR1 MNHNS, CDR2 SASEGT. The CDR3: CASMGRAGRTDTQYF. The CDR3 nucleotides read TGTGCCAGCATGGGTCGGGCAGGGCGCACAGATACGCAGTATTTT.

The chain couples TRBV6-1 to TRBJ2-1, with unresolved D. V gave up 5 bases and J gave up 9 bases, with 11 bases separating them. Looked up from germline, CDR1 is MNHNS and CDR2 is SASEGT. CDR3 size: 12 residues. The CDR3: CASSNFWSEQFF. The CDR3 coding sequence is TGTGCCAGCAGTAATTTTTGGAGTGAGCAGTTCTTC.

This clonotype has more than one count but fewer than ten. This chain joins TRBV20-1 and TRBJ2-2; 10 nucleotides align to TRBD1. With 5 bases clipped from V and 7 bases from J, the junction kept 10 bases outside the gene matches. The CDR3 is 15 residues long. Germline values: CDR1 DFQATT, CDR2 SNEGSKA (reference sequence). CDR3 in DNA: TGCAGTGCTGTAGAACCGGGACAGGGGAGCGGGGAGCTGTTTTTT. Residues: CSAVEPGQGSGELFF.

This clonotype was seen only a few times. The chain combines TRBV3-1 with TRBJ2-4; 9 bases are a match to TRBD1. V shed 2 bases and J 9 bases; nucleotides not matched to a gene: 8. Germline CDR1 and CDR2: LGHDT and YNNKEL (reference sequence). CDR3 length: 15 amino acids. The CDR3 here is CASSQFSGTGIIQYF. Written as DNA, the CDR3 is TGTGCCAGCAGCCAATTCTCCGGGACAGGGATCATTCAGTACTTC.

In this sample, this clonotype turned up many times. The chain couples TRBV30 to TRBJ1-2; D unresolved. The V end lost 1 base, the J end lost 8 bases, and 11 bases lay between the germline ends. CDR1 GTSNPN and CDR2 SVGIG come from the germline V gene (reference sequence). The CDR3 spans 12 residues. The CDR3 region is CAWSASGPGYTF. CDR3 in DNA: TGTGCCTGGAGTGCTTCTGGTCCAGGCTACACCTTC. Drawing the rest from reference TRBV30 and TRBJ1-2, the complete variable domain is SQTIHQWPATLVQPVGSPLSLECTVEGTSNPNLYWYRQAAGRGLQLLFYSVGIGQISSEVPQNLSASRPQDRQFILSSKKLLLSDSGFYLCAWSASGPGYTFGSGTRLTVV.

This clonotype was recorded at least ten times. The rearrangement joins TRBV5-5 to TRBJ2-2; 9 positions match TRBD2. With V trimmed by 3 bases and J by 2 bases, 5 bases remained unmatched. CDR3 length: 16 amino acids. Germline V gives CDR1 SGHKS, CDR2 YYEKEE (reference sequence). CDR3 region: CASSSVLAGNTGELFF. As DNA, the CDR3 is TGTGCCAGCAGCTCCGTACTAGCGGGTAACACCGGGGAGCTGTTTTTT.

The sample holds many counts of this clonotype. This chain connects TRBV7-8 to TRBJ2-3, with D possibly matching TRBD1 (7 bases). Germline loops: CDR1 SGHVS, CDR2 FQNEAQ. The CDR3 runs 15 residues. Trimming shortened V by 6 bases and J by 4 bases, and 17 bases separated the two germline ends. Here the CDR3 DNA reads TGTGCCAGCAGTTCACAGGGGAGGACGGCAGATACGCAGTATTTT. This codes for CASSSQGRTADTQYF.

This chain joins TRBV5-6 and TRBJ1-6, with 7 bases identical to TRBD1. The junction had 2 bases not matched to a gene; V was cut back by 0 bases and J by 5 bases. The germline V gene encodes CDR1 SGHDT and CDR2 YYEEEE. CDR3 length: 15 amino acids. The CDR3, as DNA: TGTGCCAGCAGCTTGGTGGGGACAGATAATTCACCCCTCCACTTT. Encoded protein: CASSLVGTDNSPLHF.